In its sample, the clone carrying this T cell receptor (beta chain) was seen a few times. The antigen is unknown. An end of the junction does not agree with germline; a read error may underlie this. The record originates from a study of tumor-infiltrating lymphocytes in primary liver carcinoma. Study summary: Resection treated the patients' primary liver carcinoma. Overall study findings and caveats: Because of bulk unsorted sampling, CD4+ and CD8+ repertoires were not subjected to comparison. Tumors significantly exceeded blood in top-250-clone fraction (p = 0.039).

RNA isolated from unsorted whole blood supplied the blood RNA, with germline DNA also extracted. What was collected before surgery was four milliliters of peripheral blood. With a constant-region primer, TCR beta cDNA was made from about 0.5 ug of total RNA. TCR beta libraries came from three nested multiplex PCR rounds using slightly modified ARM-PCR. TCRdb itself ran the multiplex PCR reads through MiXCR, one entry per CDR3 protein. The sample holds about 330,000 distinct CDR3 sequences, 65% seen once. Sequences were obtained from peripheral blood. The source of this sequence is a man aged 35 to 55 with primary liver carcinoma and hepatitis B virus infection.

The CDR3 DNA follows: TGCAGCGCTGACAGAGCGAACACTGGGGAGCCGTTTTTT. Translating it yields CSADRANTGEPFF. This sequence joins TRBV29-1 and TRBJ2-2; D tentatively fits TRBD1 or TRBD2 (5 bases each). Germline CDR1 and CDR2: SQVTM and ANQGSEA. The CDR3 covers 13 residues.